This TCR beta chain was identified during a study of blood T cell repertoires in COVID-19. The wider study: PBMCs, B-cell-depleted T cells, or T cells provided the cDNA or gDNA that made up the material.

Germline values: CDR1 KGHSH, CDR2 LQKENI. The CDR3 has 17 amino acids. Losses at the gene ends were 2 bases for V and 3 bases for J; bases not matched to a gene: 7. In the original processing: Reference gene primers were amplified, and this amplification served to estimate nucleated cell counts. Profiled with immunoSEQ multiplex PCR; TCRdb holds only in-frame clones, not every one. V, J and clone size reflect that table, while D and trimming were determined from the DNA. The table has 60,000 or so clones, roughly 87% seen once. The chain is built from TRBV18 and TRBJ2-3, with 11 bases fitting TRBD2. This TCR was sampled from a human donor with acute or convalescent COVID-19. The donor label of this sample is uncertain. The sample consisted of peripheral blood. CDR3: CASSPSTSGSNTDTQYF. In DNA form, the CDR3 reads TGTGCCAGCTCACCATCAACTAGCGGGAGTAATACAGATACGCAGTATTTT.